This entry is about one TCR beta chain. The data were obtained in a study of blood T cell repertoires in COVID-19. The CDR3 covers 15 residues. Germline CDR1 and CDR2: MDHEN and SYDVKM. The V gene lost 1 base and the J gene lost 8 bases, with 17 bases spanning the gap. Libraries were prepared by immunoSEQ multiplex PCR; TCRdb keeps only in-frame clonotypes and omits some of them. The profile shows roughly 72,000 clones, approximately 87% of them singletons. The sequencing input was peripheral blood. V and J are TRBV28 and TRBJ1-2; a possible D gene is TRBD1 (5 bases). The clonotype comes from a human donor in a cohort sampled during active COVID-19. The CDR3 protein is CASSLFTPGPGGYTF. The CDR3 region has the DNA TGTGCCAGCAGTTTATTCACCCCAGGGCCTGGAGGCTACACCTTC.